This T cell receptor (beta chain) comes out of a study of tumor-infiltrating lymphocytes in primary liver carcinoma. Whole-study findings and limits: Found in all five tumor regions were only about 7.5-24% of top clones.

As for this clonotype: Antigen specificity is unknown.

Joint extraction of RNA and DNA used roughly 17-32 mg of bulk tissue that was unsorted. A constant-region primer primed TCR beta cDNA synthesis from 450 to 550 ng of total RNA. Nested multiplex PCR, run for three rounds with slightly modified ARM-PCR, yielded TCR beta libraries. The opening two PCR rounds, 10 cycles each, paired TRBV1-TRBV30 forward primers with a C-beta reverse primer. TCRdb re-analysed the multiplex PCR reads in MiXCR, keeping a single row per CDR3 protein. This table holds around 40,000 distinct CDR3 sequences, over 70% found once. The CDR3 loop spans 13 amino acids. The germline gives CDR1 SQVTM, CDR2 ANQGSEA. Trimming shortened V by 4 bases and J by 4 bases, and 13 bases separated the two germline ends.

The chain is built from TRBV29-1 and TRBJ1-2; D is undetermined. Sequenced input: liver tumor tissue from sampling region 2. The subset was: tumor region T2, inferior pole. This TCR was recovered from a man in his forties or fifties with primary liver carcinoma and hepatitis B virus infection. CDR3 in DNA: TGCAGCGTTGCGGGCAATAGAGGCTATGGCTACACCTTC. This gives the protein CSVAGNRGYGYTF.